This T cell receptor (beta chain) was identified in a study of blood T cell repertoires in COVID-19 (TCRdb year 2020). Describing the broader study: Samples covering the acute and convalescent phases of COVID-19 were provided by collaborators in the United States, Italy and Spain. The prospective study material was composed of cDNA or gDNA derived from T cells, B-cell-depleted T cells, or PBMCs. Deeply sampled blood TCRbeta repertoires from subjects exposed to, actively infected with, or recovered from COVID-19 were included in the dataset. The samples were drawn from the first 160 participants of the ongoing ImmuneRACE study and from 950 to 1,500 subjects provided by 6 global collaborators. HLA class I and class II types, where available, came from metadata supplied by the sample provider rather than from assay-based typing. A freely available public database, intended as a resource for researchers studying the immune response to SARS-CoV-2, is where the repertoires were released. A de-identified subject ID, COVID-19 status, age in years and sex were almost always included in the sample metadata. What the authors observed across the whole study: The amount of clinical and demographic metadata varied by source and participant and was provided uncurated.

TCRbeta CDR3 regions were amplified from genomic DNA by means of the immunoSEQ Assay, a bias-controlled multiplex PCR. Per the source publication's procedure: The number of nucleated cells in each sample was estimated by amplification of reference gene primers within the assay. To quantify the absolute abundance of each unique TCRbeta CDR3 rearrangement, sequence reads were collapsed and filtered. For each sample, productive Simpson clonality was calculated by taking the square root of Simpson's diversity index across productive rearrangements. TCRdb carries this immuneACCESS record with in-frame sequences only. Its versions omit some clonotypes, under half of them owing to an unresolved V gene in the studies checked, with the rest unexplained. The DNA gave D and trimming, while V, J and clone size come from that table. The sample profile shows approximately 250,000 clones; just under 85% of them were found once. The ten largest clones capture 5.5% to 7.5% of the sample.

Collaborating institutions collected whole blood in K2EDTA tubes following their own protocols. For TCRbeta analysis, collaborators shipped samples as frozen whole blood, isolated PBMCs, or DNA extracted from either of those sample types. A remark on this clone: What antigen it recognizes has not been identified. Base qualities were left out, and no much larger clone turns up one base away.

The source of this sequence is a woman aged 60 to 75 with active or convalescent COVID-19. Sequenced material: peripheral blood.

The CDR3 in this case is CASSDPGGVNTEAFF. The DNA is TGTGCCAGCAGTGACCCCGGGGGGGTTAACACTGAAGCTTTCTTT. The sequence links TRBV2 to TRBJ1-1, with TRBD1 perhaps the D gene, on 5 matching bases. Trimming takes 3 bases from V and 2 bases from J, and the germline ends sit 13 bases apart. Via the germline V gene, CDR1 is SNHLY and CDR2 FYNNEI. From its cysteine to its phenylalanine, the CDR3 spans 15 amino acids. Solely the CDR3 DNA is kept, with 45 bases framed from the first base.